Detailed here is one T cell receptor (beta chain). The data were produced by immunoSEQ multiplex PCR, yet TCRdb's version contains in-frame clones alone and is incomplete. Of about 38,000 clones listed, about 93% are singletons. This sample was included in a study of PD-L1 blockade in urothelial cancer. Study details: Prior exposure to chemotherapy in patients amounted to 0 to 3 regimens received. Blood samples had a median of around 150,000 T cells.

V lost 2 bases to trimming and J lost 0 bases; unmatched junction nucleotides: 9. Germline CDR1 is SGHRS and CDR2 is YFSETQ. The length of the CDR3 is 19 residues. The specimen was PBMCs, collected around atezolizumab (anti-PD-L1) treatment. The chain employs TRBV5-1 and TRBJ2-6; 9 bases map to TRBD1. This clonotype was sampled from a man between 65 and 85 years old with urothelial cancer. The CDR3 bases are TGCGCCAGCAGCTTCTCCGGGACAGGGCTTGGCTCTGGGGCCAACGTCCTGACTTTC. This sequence encodes CASSFSGTGLGSGANVLTF.